This T cell receptor beta chain comes out of a study of shared clonotypes between healthy human individuals. The study separated CD4+ cells into CD45RA+ naive and CD45RA-negative memory subsets. Germline V gene data show CDR1 as SGHRS and CDR2 as YFSETQ. Losses at the gene ends were 4 bases for V and 2 bases for J; bases not matched to a gene: 2. The CDR3 sequence is 14 residues long. This table comes from immunoSEQ multiplex PCR, and its TCRdb copy is limited to in-frame clones, with some not included. The table includes a few hundred thousand clones, under 80% detected once. The chain uses TRBV5-1 and TRBJ2-7; 11 positions match TRBD2. The sample consisted of memory CD4+ T cells sorted from blood. Subset denoted: CD45RA-negative fraction. The receptor's source is a young man in good health. In nucleotides, the CDR3 is TGCGCCAGCAGCGTGACTAGCGGGGCCTACGAGCAGTACTTC. It encodes CASSVTSGAYEQYF.